The 12 T cell receptor beta chains listed next were all sequenced from one sample in a study of blood T cells in healthy people across ages. Then a second PCR, running about 7 to 11 cycles, was carried out with a sample-barcoded 5' primer and a J-beta primer mix. TCRdb ran MiXCR on the 5' RACE reads and lists one entry per CDR3 protein. The sample has some 320,000 distinct CDR3 sequences, around 27% seen once. Material: blood. The receptors stem from a woman between 65 and 79 years old in good health.

V gene TRBV20-1 combines with J gene TRBJ1-5; maybe TRBD1 (5 bases). Germline lookup yields CDR1 DFQATT and CDR2 SNEGSKA (reference sequence). The CDR3 is 13 residues long. Deletions cut 3 bases from V and 7 bases from J, with 13 bases between. The CDR3 DNA reads as TGCAGTGCTAGGCCGGGGGTAGTACAGCCCCAGCATTTT. Encoded protein: CSARPGVVQPQHF.

This clonotype appeared a few times. The V gene is TRBV7-3, the J gene TRBJ2-2; no clear D gene. V shed 5 bases and J shed 8 bases, with 6 bases lying between them. The CDR3 sequence is 11 residues long. Germline values: CDR1 SGHTA, CDR2 FQGTGA. The CDR3 DNA is TGTGCCAGCAGCAATTCTGGGGAGCTGTTTTTT. This codes for CASSNSGELFF. The whole variable domain, remainder taken from reference TRBV7-3 and TRBJ2-2, is GAGVSQTPSNKVTEKGKYVELRCDPISGHTALYWYRQSLGQGPEFLIYFQGTGAADDSGLPNDRFFAVRPEGSVSTLKIQRTERGDSAVYLCASSNSGELFFGEGSRLTVL.

This clonotype was detected ten times or more. This chain's CDR3 is CSAGSTDTQYF. DNA for the CDR3: TGCAGCGCTGGGTCGACAGATACGCAGTATTTT. The chain links TRBV29-1 to TRBJ2-3, with D hard to call. The V gene's germline CDR1 is SQVTM and CDR2 ANQGSEA. Trimming took 7 bases from V and 3 from J, leaving 8 bases between them. This CDR3 is 11 amino acids long.

This clonotype was observed a handful of times. The rearrangement links TRBV19 to TRBJ2-1, with D uncertain. The J call may be faulty, since TRBJ2-7 better matches the DNA end. Per germline, CDR1 LNHDA and CDR2 SQIVND (reference sequence). The CDR3 has 13 amino acids. This CDR3 is CASRGSKSYEQYF. CDR3 coding DNA: TGTGCCAGTAGGGGGTCTAAGTCCTACGAGCAGTACTTC.

With respect to this clonotype: The junction does not match germline at one end; this may be a read error. The rearrangement uses TRBV20-1 and TRBJ2-3; weak D call: TRBD2 (7 bases). Germline V gene lookup returns CDR1 DFQATT and CDR2 SNEGSKA (reference sequence). The CDR3 has 14 residues. The CDR3 DNA is TGCAGGGCTAGAGGGGGGGGTGCGGGAGATACGCAGTATTTT. It encodes CRARGGGAGDTQYF.

The chain has TRBV19 and TRBJ2-5; 8 positions match TRBD2. Gene TRBJ2-1 matches the end of the DNA better, so the J call may be wrong. The germline V gene encodes CDR1 LNHDA and CDR2 SQIVND (reference sequence). This CDR3 has 12 amino acids. CDR3 nucleotide sequence: TGTGCCAGTGCGGGGGGAGGGAATGAGCAGTTCTTC. This translates into CASAGGGNEQFF.

Only a few counts were recorded for this clonotype. This likely stems from a read error, as it lies one base from a far larger clone. The chain has TRBV2 and TRBJ2-1, with D hard to call. Germline CDR1 reads SNHLY; CDR2 reads FYNNEI. The CDR3 has 11 residues. The DNA for the CDR3 is TGTGCCAGCAGTCCGTACAATGAGCAGCTCTTC. Its protein product is CASSPYNEQLF.

This clonotype was recorded once. The chain links TRBV10-3 to TRBJ2-5; 9 positions match TRBD2. The germline V gene has CDR1 ENHRY and CDR2 SYGVKD. The CDR3 sequence is 14 residues long. V shed 10 bases and J 2 bases; nucleotides not matched to a gene: 8. CDR3 loop: CATAASGDQETQYF. The CDR3 coding sequence is TGTGCCACCGCCGCTAGCGGGGATCAAGAGACCCAGTACTTC.

There are a few counts of this clonotype. The CDR3 loop is CASSLDLAASTDTQYF. The DNA for the CDR3 is TGCGCCAGCAGCTTGGATCTAGCGGCTAGCACAGATACGCAGTATTTT. The chain couples TRBV5-1 to TRBJ2-3; 7 bases align to TRBD2. The V and J ends lost 0 bases and 0 bases, in that order; junction bases with no gene match: 4. This CDR3 has 16 amino acids. The germline V gene has CDR1 SGHRS and CDR2 YFSETQ.

This clonotype was seen only a few times. The CDR3: CASSGTSGREDEQFF. The CDR3 DNA sequence: TGTGCCAGCAGCGGGACTAGCGGGAGGGAGGATGAGCAGTTCTTC. The J gene is TRBJ2-1, the V gene TRBV9; 15 bases fit TRBD2. J lost 8 bases, V lost 3 bases, and 3 bases had no gene match. The length of the CDR3 is 15 residues. Germline V gene data show CDR1 as SGDLS and CDR2 as YYNGEE.

CDR3 protein: CSASKTGATNSPLHF. The CDR3 DNA sequence: TGCAGTGCTAGTAAAACAGGGGCGACAAATTCACCCCTCCACTTT. The chain combines TRBV20-1 with TRBJ1-6; 7 bases match TRBD1. This CDR3 comprises 15 residues. V trimming: 3 bases; J trimming: 7 bases; junction bases outside the gene matches: 9. The germline CDR1 and CDR2 sequences are DFQATT and SNEGSKA (reference sequence).

CDR3 coding DNA: TGTGCCAGCAGCAGAGTAAAACGACTAGCGGGGGACAATGAGCAGTTCTTC. Its protein product is CASSRVKRLAGDNEQFF. The chain combines TRBV7-9 with TRBJ2-1, with 12 bases matching TRBD2. Germline V gene data show CDR1 as SEHNR and CDR2 as FQNEAQ (reference sequence). Losses at the gene ends were 5 bases for V and 5 bases for J; bases not matched to a gene: 10. The CDR3 has 17 amino acids.